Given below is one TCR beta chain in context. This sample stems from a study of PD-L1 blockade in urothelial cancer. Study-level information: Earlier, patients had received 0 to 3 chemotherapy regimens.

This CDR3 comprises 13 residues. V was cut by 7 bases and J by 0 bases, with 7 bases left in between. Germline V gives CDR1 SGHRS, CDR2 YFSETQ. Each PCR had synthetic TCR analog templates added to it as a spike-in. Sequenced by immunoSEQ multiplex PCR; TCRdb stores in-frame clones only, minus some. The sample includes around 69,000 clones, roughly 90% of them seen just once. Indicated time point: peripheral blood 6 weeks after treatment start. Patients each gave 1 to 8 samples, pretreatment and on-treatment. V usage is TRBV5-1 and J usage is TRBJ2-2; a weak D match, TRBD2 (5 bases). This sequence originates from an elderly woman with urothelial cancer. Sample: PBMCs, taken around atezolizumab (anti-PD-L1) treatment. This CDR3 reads CASATTNTGELFF. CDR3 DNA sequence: TGCGCCAGCGCGACTACGAACACCGGGGAGCTGTTTTTT. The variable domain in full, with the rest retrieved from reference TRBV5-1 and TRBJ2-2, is KAGVTQTPRYLIKTRGQQVTLSCSPISGHRSVSWYQQTPGQGLQFLFEYFSETQRNKGNFPGRFSGRQFSNSRSEMNVSTLELGDSALYLCASATTNTGELFFGEGSRLTVL.